This T cell receptor beta chain was captured by sequencing in a study of T cell responses to AZD1222 COVID-19 vaccine. Some clones are missing from TCRdb's copy, which holds only in-frame ones; the method was immunoSEQ multiplex PCR. The sample has approximately 140,000 clones; about nine tenths are singletons. CDR1 and CDR2 from the germline V gene are SNHLY and FYNNEI. Trimming cost V 4 bases and J 0 bases, with 7 bases left between them. This CDR3 has 14 residues. This receptor was identified in an adult who received the AZD1222 COVID-19 vaccine. This specimen consisted of peripheral blood, obtained 28 days after the second AZD1222 dose. The genes are TRBV2 and TRBJ1-5; no definite D call. DNA of the CDR3: TGTGCCAGCAGTGTTCAGGTTAGCAATCAGCCCCAGCATTTT. Its translation: CASSVQVSNQPQHF.